This T cell receptor beta chain is drawn from a study of T cells in tuberculosis. The time point is: new active TB diagnosis, blood taken before or within 7 days of starting treatment. With respect to this clone: Its antigen is unknown.

Sequenced by immunoSEQ multiplex PCR; TCRdb stores in-frame clones only, minus some. The sample consists of about 30,000 clones, approximately 90% of them appearing once. The CDR3 contains 13 residues. Per germline, CDR1 MDHEN and CDR2 SYDVKM. V gave up 7 bases and J gave up 8 bases; unmatched junction bases: 6. Study results and caveats: Shorter CDR3-alpha in active tuberculosis partly drove smaller distances.

The receptor was isolated from an adult with tuberculosis. Material: PBMCs, obtained at tuberculosis diagnosis. The rearrangement joins TRBV28 to TRBJ1-4; the match to TRBD1 covers 8 bases. The chain's CDR3 is CASTDREGEKLFF. CDR3 DNA sequence: TGTGCCAGCACGGACAGGGAGGGAGAAAAACTGTTTTTT.